The next 22 T cell receptor beta chains were all read from a single sample in a study of breast tumors, draining lymph nodes, adjacent tissues. Samples came from axillary lymph nodes draining the breast cancer. Using its own MiXCR run on the multiplex PCR reads, TCRdb lists one record per CDR3 protein. The sample holds around 130,000 distinct CDR3 sequences, around 20% seen once. Sequences were obtained from axillary lymph node tissue. These receptors all stem from a female donor with breast cancer. Some clones in this sample may be carry-over from other donors' samples.

This clonotype was picked up many times. V is TRBV19 and J is TRBJ2-1, with D perhaps given as TRBD1 or TRBD2 (5 bases each). The CDR3 extends over 14 amino acids. Trimming took off 3 bases at V and 8 bases at J, with 14 bases between the two ends. Looked up from germline, CDR1 is LNHDA and CDR2 is SQIVND (reference sequence). The CDR3, as DNA: TGTGCCAGTAGTATGGGGCCACAGAGGGATGAGCAGTTCTTC. Its translation is CASSMGPQRDEQFF. The full variable domain, completed using reference TRBV19 and TRBJ2-1, is DGGITQSPKYLFRKEGQNVTLSCEQNLNHDAMYWYRQDPGQGLRLIYYSQIVNDFQKGDIAEGYSVSREKKESFPLTVTSAQKNPTAFYLCASSMGPQRDEQFFGPGTRLTVL.

On this clonotype: A read error may be the cause here, since a much bigger clone is one base away. The CDR3 bases are TGTGCCAGCAGGAGGGGGAAGACCCAGTACTTC. It is translated as CASRRGKTQYF. The chain recombines TRBV2 with TRBJ2-5, with D perhaps TRBD1 (6 bases). In germline, CDR1 is SNHLY, CDR2 FYNNEI. Trimming stripped 6 bases from V and 6 bases from J, with 8 bases between. This CDR3 contains 11 residues. Filled out from reference TRBV2 and TRBJ2-5, the complete variable domain reads EPEVTQTPSHQVTQMGQEVILRCVPISNHLYFYWYRQILGQKVEFLVSFYNNEISEKSEIFDDQFSVERPDGSNFTLKIRSTKLEDSAMYFCASRRGKTQYFGPGTRLLVL.

This clonotype was seen many times. The chain joins TRBV9 to TRBJ2-3, with D uncertain. V lost 3 bases and J lost 3, with 11 bases in between. Per the germline V gene, CDR1 is SGDLS and CDR2 is YYNGEE. CDR3 length: 14 residues. The CDR3 sequence: CASSGMSGTDTQYF. The CDR3 coding sequence is TGTGCCAGCAGCGGTATGTCTGGAACAGATACGCAGTATTTT.

This clonotype was counted at least ten times. The gene calls are TRBV20-1 and TRBJ2-1; D may match TRBD1 or TRBD2 (5 bases each). Germline assignment: CDR1 DFQATT and CDR2 SNEGSKA (reference sequence). V was clipped by 6 bases and J by 6 bases, with 18 bases between them. The CDR3 has 14 residues. In nucleotides, the CDR3 is TGCAGTGCGTCAGACCACCGGGGCATCAATGAGCAGTTCTTC. Translated: CSASDHRGINEQFF.

Ten or more counts support this clonotype. The chain uses TRBV7-9 and TRBJ1-5; D is ambiguous. V was cut by 1 base and J by 0 bases, with 7 bases left in between. Per the germline V gene, CDR1 is SEHNR and CDR2 is FQNEAQ (reference sequence). The CDR3 extends over 15 amino acids. The CDR3 DNA reads as TGTGCCAGCAGCTTAGACAGTCTTAGCAATCAGCCCCAGCATTTT. Translated: CASSLDSLSNQPQHF. The full variable domain, completed using reference TRBV7-9 and TRBJ1-5, is DTGVSQNPRHKITKRGQNVTFRCDPISEHNRLYWYRQTLGQGPEFLTYFQNEAQLEKSRLLSDRFSAERPKGSFSTLEIQRTEQGDSAMYLCASSLDSLSNQPQHFGDGTRLSIL.

This clonotype was seen ten or more times. The chain links TRBV5-8 to TRBJ2-2, with 7 bases lining up with TRBD1. The ends lost 1 base at V and 0 bases at J; junction bases unmatched: 6. CDR1 is SGHTS, CDR2 YDEGEE, per germline. This CDR3 is built from 17 residues. CDR3: CASSLWTGLTNTGELFF. Written as DNA, the CDR3 is TGTGCCAGCAGCTTGTGGACAGGACTCACGAACACCGGGGAGCTGTTTTTT.

In its sample, this clonotype was seen many times. CDR3 DNA sequence: TGTGCCAGCAGTGAAGTAATGACAGGGGTGGGGGAGACCCAGTACTTC. Protein product: CASSEVMTGVGETQYF. The chain employs TRBV6-1 and TRBJ2-5; 8 bases are shared with TRBD1. The CDR3 extends over 16 amino acids. The V gene's germline CDR1 is MNHNS and CDR2 SASEGT. The J segment lost 5 bases and the V segment lost 1 base, leaving 9 bases of the junction unmatched.

In its sample, this clonotype was seen once. Mismatch with germline at one junction end may stem from a read error. V usage is TRBV9 and J usage is TRBJ2-1; 11 nucleotides match TRBD2. Germline CDR1 reads SGDLS; CDR2 reads YYNGEE. The CDR3 extends over 15 amino acids. The CDR3 region is CASSPSGRKGYEQLF. The CDR3 nucleotides are TGTGCCAGCAGTCCTAGCGGGAGGAAAGGTTATGAGCAGCTCTTC.

The chain uses TRBV11-3 and TRBJ1-1, with D possibly matching TRBD1 (6 bases). Germline CDR1 and CDR2: SGHNT and YENEEA. The CDR3 sequence is 12 residues long. V was clipped by 5 bases and J by 8 bases, with 12 bases between them. The CDR3 sequence is CASSHSGTEAFF. Written as DNA, the CDR3 is TGTGCCAGCAGCCACTCCGGGACAGAAGCTTTCTTT. Looking up the rest from reference TRBV11-3 and TRBJ1-1 gives the full variable domain: EAGVVQSPRYKIIEKKQPVAFWCNPISGHNTLYWYLQNLGQGPELLIRYENEEAVDDSQLPKDRFSAERLKGVDSTLKIQPAELGDSAVYLCASSHSGTEAFFGQGTRLTVV.

This clonotype has at least ten counts. V gene TRBV7-8 combines with J gene TRBJ2-5; perhaps TRBD1 as D (6 bases). CDR3 length: 13 amino acids. V was clipped by 5 bases and J by 1 base, with 8 bases between them. CDR1 and CDR2 (germline): SGHVS, FQNEAQ. CDR3: CASSEGGQETQYF. The CDR3 DNA follows: TGTGCCAGCAGCGAAGGGGGCCAAGAGACCCAGTACTTC.

With regard to this clonotype: A much larger clone lies a single base off, so this may be a read error. The chain has TRBV28 and TRBJ1-5; TRBD1 matches at 8 bases. Germline values: CDR1 MDHEN, CDR2 SYDVKM. The CDR3 runs 15 residues. For the CDR3, the DNA is TGTGCCAGCGGGTTCTCAGGGGGCAGTAGTCAGTCCCAGCATTTT. Translated: CASGFSGGSSQSQHF.

Notes on this clonotype: A much larger clone is a single base away; this may be a read error. This chain joins TRBV5-4 and TRBJ2-1; 14 nucleotides line up with TRBD2. The CDR3 contains 15 residues. The V gene's germline CDR1 is SGHNT and CDR2 YYREEE (reference sequence). After removal of 4 bases from V and 9 bases from J, the junction contained 6 bases not matched to a gene. The CDR3 sequence: CASSAGLAGVGEQFF. CDR3 nucleotides: TGTGCCAGCAGCGCGGGACTAGCGGGAGTGGGTGAGCAGTTCTTC. Together with reference TRBV5-4 and TRBJ2-1, the CDR3 gives the full variable domain: ETGVTQSPTHLIKTRGQQVTLRCSSQSGHNTVSWYQQALGQGPQFIFQYYREEENGRGNFPPRFSGLQFPNYSSELNVNALELDDSALYLCASSAGLAGVGEQFFGPGTRLTVL.

This clonotype was seen at least ten times. This may be a read error: a much more frequent sequence differs by one nucleotide. No conserved phenylalanine or tryptophan ends this CDR3, so it is likely a read error. The genes are TRBV20-1 and TRBJ1-6; TRBD1 matches at 8 bases. This CDR3 region has 16 residues. Germline V gene data show CDR1 as DFQATT and CDR2 as SNEGSKA (reference sequence). J lost 6 bases, V lost 6 bases, and 13 bases had no gene match. The CDR3, as DNA: TGCAGTGCCCCCTCAACAGGGGGAAGGGGTAATTCACCCCTCCACCTT. Residues: CSAPSTGGRGNSPLHL.

This clonotype was seen once. The rearrangement joins TRBV20-1 to TRBJ1-1; the D gene is possibly TRBD1 (6 bases). The CDR3 length is 15 residues. CDR1 is DFQATT, CDR2 SNEGSKA, per germline (reference sequence). Trimming shortened V by 0 bases and J by 5 bases, and 16 bases separated the two germline ends. The CDR3 DNA reads TGCAGTGCTAGAGATTCCGGGGGGCGGGAAACTGAAGCTTTCTTT. Translation: CSARDSGGRETEAFF.

This clonotype was detected ten times or more. This rearrangement joins TRBV27 to TRBJ2-7; D call uncertain. The CDR3 has 16 amino acids. The germline V gene has CDR1 MNHEY and CDR2 SMNVEV (reference sequence). V lost 5 bases and J lost 2, with 19 bases in between. This CDR3 is CASSPLLPLEAYEQYF. Here the CDR3 DNA reads TGTGCCAGCAGTCCCCTCCTGCCCCTGGAAGCCTACGAGCAGTACTTC.

Many counts were recorded for this clonotype. This chain connects TRBV7-9 to TRBJ1-5; 7 nucleotides align to TRBD1. The junction had 7 bases not matched to a gene; V was cut back by 5 bases and J by 3 bases. Germline CDR1 reads SEHNR; CDR2 reads FQNEAQ (reference sequence). The CDR3 runs to 15 residues. The CDR3 region is CASSPQTGSNQPQHF. CDR3 bases: TGTGCCAGCAGCCCCCAGACAGGGTCCAATCAGCCCCAGCATTTT.

The gene calls are TRBV3-1 and TRBJ1-4; perhaps TRBD1 as D (5 bases). Germline assignment: CDR1 LGHDT and CDR2 YNNKEL (reference sequence). The CDR3 length is 16 residues. V gave up 0 bases and J gave up 6 bases, with 14 bases separating them. Here the CDR3 reads CASSQEDTTNDEKLFF. The CDR3 DNA reads TGTGCCAGCAGCCAAGAGGACACTACGAACGATGAAAAACTGTTTTTT.

This clonotype was picked up many times. The chain carries TRBV15 and TRBJ2-7; D perhaps matches TRBD1 (6 bases). The CDR3 consists of 17 residues. The germline CDR1 and CDR2 sequences are LNHNV and YYDKDF (reference sequence). Trimming removed 1 base at V and 5 bases at J, with 21 bases between. The CDR3 spells CATSRGPLGALNDEQYF. The CDR3 DNA sequence: TGTGCCACCAGCAGAGGCCCTTTGGGGGCGCTCAACGACGAGCAGTACTTC.

Concerning this clonotype: A read error may produce the germline difference seen at one junction end. The chain employs TRBV4-1 and TRBJ2-1; TRBD2 matches at 12 bases. The CDR3 has 16 amino acids. Germline-derived CDR1 and CDR2 are MGHRA and YSYEKL. CDR3 sequence (DNA): TGCGTCAGCAGCCAAGGGGCTAGCGGGAGGGACAACGAGCAGTTCTTC. Its translation is CVSSQGASGRDNEQFF.

This clonotype was counted only a few times. The chain recombines TRBV4-1 with TRBJ2-4, with 10 bases fitting TRBD2. Per germline, CDR1 MGHRA and CDR2 YSYEKL. V shed 1 base, J shed 3 bases, and the junction held 6 bases outside the gene matches. This CDR3 is built from 17 residues. The CDR3: CASSQGVPSGGKNIQYF. The DNA for the CDR3 is TGCGCCAGCAGCCAAGGGGTGCCTAGCGGGGGCAAAAACATTCAGTACTTC.

This clonotype has a handful of counts. This chain links TRBV28 with TRBJ2-1; 8 bases agree with TRBD2. Germline V gene lookup returns CDR1 MDHEN and CDR2 SYDVKM. Trimming took 4 bases from V and 7 from J; bases not matched to a gene: 6. This CDR3 region has 14 residues. CDR3 sequence: CASSWAGGGNEQFF. The CDR3, as DNA: TGTGCCAGCAGTTGGGCGGGAGGTGGGAATGAGCAGTTCTTC. Combining the CDR3 with reference TRBV28 and TRBJ2-1 gives the whole variable domain DVKVTQSSRYLVKRTGEKVFLECVQDMDHENMFWYRQDPGLGLRLIYFSYDVKMKEKGDIPEGYSVSREKKERFSLILESASTNQTSMYLCASSWAGGGNEQFFGPGTRLTVL.

This clonotype appeared many times. This chain joins TRBV20-1 and TRBJ2-5; TRBD1 agrees at 9 bases. The CDR3 runs to 14 residues. V lost 3 bases and J lost 7; bases outside the gene matches: 9. The V gene's germline CDR1 is DFQATT and CDR2 SNEGSKA (reference sequence). The CDR3 region is CSARADRGPLTQYF. The CDR3 DNA reads as TGCAGTGCTAGGGCGGACAGGGGTCCTCTGACCCAGTACTTC.